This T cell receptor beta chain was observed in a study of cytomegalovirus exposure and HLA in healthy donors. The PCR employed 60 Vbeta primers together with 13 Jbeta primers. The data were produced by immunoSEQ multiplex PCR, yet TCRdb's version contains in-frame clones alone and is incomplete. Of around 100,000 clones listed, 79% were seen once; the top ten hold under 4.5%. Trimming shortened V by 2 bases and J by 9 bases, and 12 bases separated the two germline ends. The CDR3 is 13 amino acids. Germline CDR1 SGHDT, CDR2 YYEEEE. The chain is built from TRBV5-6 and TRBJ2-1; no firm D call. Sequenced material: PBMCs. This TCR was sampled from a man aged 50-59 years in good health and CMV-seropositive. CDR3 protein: CASSLARIPEQFF. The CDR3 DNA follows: TGTGCCAGCAGCTTAGCGAGGATTCCTGAGCAGTTCTTC.